This TCR beta chain was recorded in a study of T cell changes during pregnancy in multiple sclerosis. Trimming shortened V by 0 bases and J by 2 bases, and 11 bases separated the two germline ends. CDR3 length equals 15 residues. Germline CDR1 reads MGHRA; CDR2 reads YSYEKL. Some clones are missing from TCRdb's copy, which holds only in-frame ones; the method was immunoSEQ multiplex PCR. The sample holds 43,000 or so clones; 80% to 95% are singletons and the top ten take roughly 2.1%. This chain connects TRBV4-1 to TRBJ2-7; D gene unclear. The sequence derives from a female donor with multiple sclerosis, enrolled in a pregnancy study. Sequencing used peripheral blood, obtained in the third trimester of pregnancy. The CDR3 protein is CASSQDQTDTYEQYF. The CDR3 region has the DNA TGCGCCAGCAGCCAAGACCAAACAGATACCTACGAGCAGTACTTC.